These 32 T cell receptor beta chains share one sample of origin, sequenced in a study of CD8 T cells in ankylosing spondylitis. Study results and caveats: One TCR beta motif, made up of several highly homologous variants, appeared characteristic of ankylosing spondylitis blood.

For these TCRs, the target antigens are not known. From the 5' RACE reads, TCRdb called clonotypes with MiXCR, one entry per CDR3 protein. The sample yields fewer than 400,000 distinct CDR3 sequences, 20% to 25% seen once. The sample consisted of blood, either unsorted or a sorted T cell fraction (not recorded which). The receptor set was obtained from a male donor with ankylosing spondylitis.

The rearrangement uses TRBV6-2 or TRBV6-3 and TRBJ1-3; possibly TRBD1 for D (5 bases). Looked up from germline, CDR1 is MNHEY and CDR2 is SVGEGT. The CDR3 loop spans 14 amino acids. Deletions cut 7 bases from V and 4 bases from J, with 14 bases between. The CDR3 sequence is CASTDGGLGNTIYF. For the CDR3, the DNA is TGTGCCAGCACCGACGGGGGACTCGGAAACACCATATATTTT.

This chain links TRBV20-1 with TRBJ2-1, with 11 bases matching TRBD2. CDR3 size: 15 residues. V trimming: 6 bases; J trimming: 6 bases; junction bases outside the gene matches: 10. Germline-derived CDR1 and CDR2 are DFQATT and SNEGSKA (reference sequence). As DNA, the CDR3 is TGCAGTGCCAGCCCCGGGACTAGCGGTGCCAATGAGCAGTTCTTC. This translates into CSASPGTSGANEQFF.

This clonotype was seen more than once but under ten times. The chain uses TRBV5-1 and TRBJ2-7; the D call may be TRBD1 or TRBD2 (5 bases each). V was clipped by 10 bases and J by 3 bases, with 20 bases between them. The length of the CDR3 is 14 residues. Per the germline V gene, CDR1 is SGHRS and CDR2 is YFSETQ. This chain's CDR3 is CAASTLRESYEQYF. The CDR3 DNA sequence: TGCGCCGCATCCACGCTCAGGGAGAGCTACGAGCAGTACTTC.

This chain uses TRBV9 with TRBJ2-1; no clear D gene. Trimming left V 0 bases short and J 8 bases short, with 21 bases between. The CDR3 is 17 amino acids. Germline V CDR1 and CDR2: SGDLS, YYNGEE. CDR3 loop: CASSVGAPSLSAHEQFF. The CDR3 DNA is TGTGCCAGCAGCGTAGGAGCCCCTAGTTTGTCGGCACATGAGCAGTTCTTC. Full variable domain (remainder filled in from reference TRBV9 and TRBJ2-1): DSGVTQTPKHLITATGQRVTLRCSPRSGDLSVYWYQQSLDQGLQFLIQYYNGEERAKGNILERFSAQQFPDLHSELNLSSLELGDSALYFCASSVGAPSLSAHEQFFGPGTRLTVL.

The chain combines TRBV7-2 with TRBJ2-3; D uncertain. The V end was cut by 4 bases, the J end by 0 bases, with 8 bases between. The CDR3 has 14 residues. The germline gives CDR1 SGHTA, CDR2 FQGNSA. CDR3 DNA: TGTGCCAGCAGCTCAGCCACTAGCACAGATACGCAGTATTTT. Translated: CASSSATSTDTQYF.

The chain recombines TRBV3-1 with TRBJ1-2, with D unclear. CDR1 and CDR2 (germline): LGHDT, YNNKEL (reference sequence). The CDR3 is 15 amino acids. The V and J ends lost 3 bases and 4 bases respectively, with 15 bases between them. CDR3 region: CASSQLDLAVYGYTF. CDR3 sequence (DNA): TGTGCCAGCAGCCAGTTGGACCTAGCGGTCTATGGCTACACCTTC.

This clonotype was seen only a few times. This chain joins TRBV29-1 and TRBJ1-1; possible D gene TRBD1, 5 bases. V lost 4 bases and J lost 1, with 13 bases in between. CDR3 size: 14 residues. Germline V CDR1 and CDR2: SQVTM, ANQGSEA. The CDR3 sequence: CSVVGEAKNTEAFF. DNA of the CDR3: TGCAGCGTTGTAGGGGAAGCCAAGAACACTGAAGCTTTCTTT.

This clonotype was recorded many times. The V gene is TRBV12-3 or TRBV12-4, the J gene TRBJ1-5; D gene ambiguous. Between the trimmed V and J ends, which lost 4 bases and 4 bases, there was a span of 11 bases. The CDR3 extends over 14 amino acids. As DNA, the CDR3 is TGTGCCAGCAGTTCCCGACTGGGAAATCAGCCCCAGCATTTT. It translates to CASSSRLGNQPQHF.

This clonotype has just a few counts. This chain joins TRBV20-1 and TRBJ2-7; TRBD1 might be the D (7 bases). CDR1 is DFQATT, CDR2 SNEGSKA, per germline (reference sequence). This CDR3 is 12 amino acids long. CDR3 loop: CSAGQSSYEQYF. The CDR3 bases are TGCAGCGCGGGACAGAGCTCCTACGAGCAGTACTTC.

This clonotype turned up a few times. The CDR3 reads CASSKAGGTQYF. CDR3 nucleotide sequence: TGTGCCAGCAGCAAGGCTGGGGGGACGCAGTATTTT. This chain links TRBV5-6 with TRBJ2-3, with D maybe TRBD2 (6 bases). The V end was cut by 4 bases, the J end by 9 bases, with 12 bases between. The germline V gene has CDR1 SGHDT and CDR2 YYEEEE. CDR3 length: 12 residues.

In regard to this clonotype: At one of its ends the junction is not consistent with the germline gene, which may arise from a read error. The rearrangement joins TRBV4-3 to TRBJ2-4; no definite D call. CDR3 length: 11 amino acids. From germline, CDR1 is LGHNA and CDR2 YSLEER. The CDR3 coding sequence is TGCGCCAGCAGCCACGGCGGTACATTGGTGTTC. Translated, it gives CASSHGGTLVF.

In its sample, this clonotype was seen a few times. V usage is TRBV18 and J usage is TRBJ2-3; 10 bases line up with TRBD2. CDR3 length equals 17 residues. In germline, CDR1 is KGHSH, CDR2 LQKENI. J was trimmed by 2 bases and V by 2 bases; bases with no gene match: 7. The chain's CDR3 is CASSPVASGSFTDTQYF. CDR3 DNA sequence: TGTGCCAGCTCACCAGTGGCTAGCGGGAGCTTCACAGATACGCAGTATTTT.

This clonotype was observed a handful of times. The J gene is TRBJ2-7, the V gene TRBV12-3 or TRBV12-4, with D possibly TRBD2 on 5 matching bases. The CDR3 is 15 residues long. The V end lost 1 base, the J end lost 4 bases, and 14 bases lay between the germline ends. CDR3 residues: CASSLVGGLRYEQYF. The CDR3 nucleotides are TGTGCCAGCAGTTTAGTAGGCGGGCTGAGGTACGAGCAGTACTTC.

The chain carries TRBV12-3 or TRBV12-4 and TRBJ2-7; D is perhaps TRBD2 (5 bases). V lost 4 bases, J lost 2 bases, and 9 bases lay in between. There are 13 residues in the CDR3. The DNA for the CDR3 is TGTGCCAGCAGTTCATGGACTCCCTACGAGCAGTACTTC. Amino acids: CASSSWTPYEQYF.

This clonotype was seen just once. V usage is TRBV15 and J usage is TRBJ2-2; 8 positions match TRBD1. Per the germline V gene, CDR1 is LNHNV and CDR2 is YYDKDF (reference sequence). The length of the CDR3 is 14 residues. V lost 3 bases to trimming and J lost 6 bases; unmatched junction nucleotides: 3. CDR3: CATSRRTGPGELFF. CDR3 bases: TGTGCCACCAGCAGGAGGACAGGGCCCGGGGAGCTGTTTTTT.

There are a few counts of this clonotype. The DNA of the CDR3 is TGTGCCTGGAGTGTACCCCATCGGGGCCTCAATCAGCCCCAGCATTTT. This gives the protein CAWSVPHRGLNQPQHF. The chain carries TRBV30 and TRBJ1-5, with D perhaps TRBD1 (5 bases). From germline, CDR1 is GTSNPN and CDR2 SVGIG (reference sequence). The CDR3 extends over 16 amino acids. V was clipped by 0 bases and J by 3 bases, with 15 bases between them. The full variable domain, its missing parts supplied by reference TRBV30 and TRBJ1-5, is SQTIHQWPATLVQPVGSPLSLECTVEGTSNPNLYWYRQAAGRGLQLLFYSVGIGQISSEVPQNLSASRPQDRQFILSSKKLLLSDSGFYLCAWSVPHRGLNQPQHFGDGTRLSIL.

The gene calls are TRBV20-1 and TRBJ1-6, with 7 bases lining up with TRBD1. The CDR3 has 15 residues. The V gene end was trimmed by 6 bases and the J gene end by 4 bases; junction bases not matched to a gene: 9. CDR1 DFQATT and CDR2 SNEGSKA come from the germline V gene (reference sequence). Written as DNA, the CDR3 is TGCAGTGCCAGCCCTCCGGGACAGTATAATTCACCCCTCCACTTT. This gives the protein CSASPPGQYNSPLHF.

The chain carries TRBV5-6 and TRBJ2-7; possibly TRBD1 or TRBD2 for D (5 bases each). The CDR3 extends over 16 amino acids. Trimming removed 2 bases from V and 7 bases from J, with 22 bases in between. Germline-derived CDR1 and CDR2 are SGHDT and YYEEEE. CDR3: CASSFGGLADPREQYF. CDR3 nucleotides: TGTGCCAGCAGCTTTGGGGGTTTGGCAGACCCTAGAGAGCAGTACTTC.

Of note for this clonotype: This may come from a read error, since a much larger clone is one base off. The DNA of the CDR3 is TGTGCCAGCAGCCCCTCCCAACCCTACGAGCAGTACTTC. As protein: CASSPSQPYEQYF. V gene TRBV5-6 combines with J gene TRBJ2-7; unclear D gene. Germline V gives CDR1 SGHDT, CDR2 YYEEEE. This CDR3 is 13 amino acids long. Between the trimmed V and J ends, which lost 4 bases and 2 bases, there was a span of 10 bases.

V and J are TRBV18 and TRBJ1-2; D is undetermined. CDR3 length: 14 amino acids. Germline lookup yields CDR1 KGHSH and CDR2 LQKENI. V was shortened by 0 bases and J by 3 bases, with 8 bases between the two germline ends. Written as DNA, the CDR3 is TGTGCCAGCTCACCACCGGGCGGGGACTATGGCTACACCTTC. Its protein product is CASSPPGGDYGYTF.

The chain recombines TRBV24-1 with TRBJ2-5, with TRBD2 matching over 12 bases. The CDR3 loop spans 17 amino acids. Germline loops: CDR1 KGHDR, CDR2 SFDVKD. Trimming removed 4 bases from V and 1 base from J; junction bases left unmatched: 6. The CDR3 here is CATSDSSGGGPQETQYF. The DNA for the CDR3 is TGTGCCACCAGTGACTCTAGCGGGGGGGGCCCCCAAGAGACCCAGTACTTC.

The CDR3 bases are TGTGCCAGCAGTGTATCCCGGGGAGCGGGAGGGGATGGCTACACCTTC. It encodes CASSVSRGAGGDGYTF. The chain links TRBV7-9 to TRBJ1-2, with D perhaps matching TRBD1 (5 bases). Per germline, CDR1 SEHNR and CDR2 FQNEAQ (reference sequence). Deletions cut 6 bases from V and 6 bases from J, with 23 bases between. The CDR3 totals 16 residues.

This clonotype was detected a few times. This chain uses TRBV9 with TRBJ2-3; D is unresolved. The CDR3 extends over 13 amino acids. Germline V gene data show CDR1 as SGDLS and CDR2 as YYNGEE. Trimming left V 3 bases short and J 0 bases short, with 5 bases between. The CDR3 spells CASSAYSTDTQYF. The CDR3 DNA sequence: TGTGCCAGCAGCGCGTATAGCACAGATACGCAGTATTTT.

The table lists this clonotype with a few counts. CDR3: CASSRGGSPRASEQFF. In nucleotides, the CDR3 is TGTGCCAGCAGCCGCGGCGGTTCTCCTCGGGCGAGTGAGCAGTTCTTC. This chain connects TRBV3-1 to TRBJ2-1; D gene uncertain. With 4 bases removed from V and 9 bases from J, the gap between germline ends came to 22 bases. This CDR3 region has 16 residues. Germline lookup yields CDR1 LGHDT and CDR2 YNNKEL (reference sequence).

This clonotype has more than one count but fewer than ten. This rearrangement joins TRBV4-2 to TRBJ1-4, with D perhaps matching TRBD1 (6 bases). This CDR3 has 18 residues. The V gene lost 3 bases and the J gene lost 8 bases, with 25 bases spanning the gap. CDR1 is LGHNA and CDR2 is YNFKEQ in the germline V gene. CDR3 coding DNA: TGTGCCAGCAGCCAGGAACCGGGAGGACAGATAGGTCGGGAAAAACTGTTTTTT. It encodes CASSQEPGGQIGREKLFF.

This clonotype was picked up many times. This rearrangement joins TRBV20-1 to TRBJ1-4; D unclear. V was clipped by 1 base and J by 6 bases, with 9 bases between them. Germline V gene data show CDR1 as DFQATT and CDR2 as SNEGSKA (reference sequence). This CDR3 has 13 amino acids. CDR3 DNA sequence: TGCAGTGCTAGAGGATGGTCGTATGAAAAACTGTTTTTT. The encoded protein is CSARGWSYEKLFF.

The chain joins TRBV9 to TRBJ2-5; perhaps D is TRBD1 or TRBD2 (6 bases each). Trimming removed 2 bases from V and 1 base from J, with 18 bases in between. The V gene's germline CDR1 is SGDLS and CDR2 YYNGEE. There are 17 residues in the CDR3. In DNA form, the CDR3 reads TGTGCCAGCAGCGTGGGGGCCTTAGCGGCAGCCCAAGAGACCCAGTACTTC. It yields the protein CASSVGALAAAQETQYF.

This clonotype was observed a handful of times. The chain links TRBV5-1 to TRBJ2-1; D is unclear. CDR1 is SGHRS and CDR2 is YFSETQ in the germline V gene. CDR3 length: 17 residues. V lost 0 bases to trimming and J lost 2 bases, with 15 bases between them. CDR3 sequence reads: CASSLGSGIRPYNEQFF. CDR3 nucleotides: TGCGCCAGCAGCTTGGGTTCAGGTATCCGCCCCTACAATGAGCAGTTCTTC. Looking up the rest from reference TRBV5-1 and TRBJ2-1 gives the full variable domain: KAGVTQTPRYLIKTRGQQVTLSCSPISGHRSVSWYQQTPGQGLQFLFEYFSETQRNKGNFPGRFSGRQFSNSRSEMNVSTLELGDSALYLCASSLGSGIRPYNEQFFGPGTRLTVL.

This clonotype was seen many times. The gene calls are TRBV28 and TRBJ1-5; no reliable D call. Germline V gene lookup returns CDR1 MDHEN and CDR2 SYDVKM. Trimming pared 7 bases from V and 0 bases from J, leaving 16 bases between. The CDR3 runs to 16 residues. The CDR3 DNA sequence: TGTGCCAGCATTTCTTCCACCTCTTATAGCAATCAGCCCCAGCATTTT. Translation: CASISSTSYSNQPQHF.

V gene TRBV6-6 combines with J gene TRBJ1-1; D is ambiguous. There are 12 residues in the CDR3. Germline V lookup: CDR1 MNHNY, CDR2 SVGAGI (reference sequence). Trimming pared 6 bases from V and 4 bases from J, leaving 9 bases between. Here the CDR3 reads CASSREPTEAFF. CDR3 nucleotides: TGTGCCAGCAGCCGAGAACCCACTGAAGCTTTCTTT.

This clonotype was counted only a few times. This chain joins TRBV6-1 and TRBJ1-3; D gene ambiguous. The CDR3 contains 13 residues. V was cut by 5 bases and J by 0 bases, with 5 bases left in between. The germline gives CDR1 MNHNS, CDR2 SASEGT. CDR3 in DNA: TGTGCCAGCAGTACCTTCTCTGGAAACACCATATATTTT. Translated, it gives CASSTFSGNTIYF.

Only a few counts were recorded for this clonotype. V and J are TRBV5-1 and TRBJ2-2, with D possibly TRBD2 on 5 matching bases. Germline V gene data show CDR1 as SGHRS and CDR2 as YFSETQ. Trimming pared 3 bases from V and 0 bases from J, leaving 12 bases between. The CDR3 is 16 amino acids. CDR3 nucleotides: TGCGCCAGCAGCTGGAGGCAGATTTCGAACACCGGGGAGCTGTTTTTT. Translated, it gives CASSWRQISNTGELFF.